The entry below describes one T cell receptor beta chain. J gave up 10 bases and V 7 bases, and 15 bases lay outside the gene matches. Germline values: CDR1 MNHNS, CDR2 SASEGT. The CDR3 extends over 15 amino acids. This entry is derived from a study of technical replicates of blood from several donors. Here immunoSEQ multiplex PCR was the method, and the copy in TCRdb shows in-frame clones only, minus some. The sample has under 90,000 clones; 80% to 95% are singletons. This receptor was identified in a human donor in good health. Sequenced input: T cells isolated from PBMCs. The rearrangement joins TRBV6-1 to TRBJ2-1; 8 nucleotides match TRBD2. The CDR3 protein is CASTFWRGALGEQFF. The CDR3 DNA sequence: TGTGCCAGCACCTTTTGGCGGGGGGCCCTTGGGGAGCAGTTCTTC.